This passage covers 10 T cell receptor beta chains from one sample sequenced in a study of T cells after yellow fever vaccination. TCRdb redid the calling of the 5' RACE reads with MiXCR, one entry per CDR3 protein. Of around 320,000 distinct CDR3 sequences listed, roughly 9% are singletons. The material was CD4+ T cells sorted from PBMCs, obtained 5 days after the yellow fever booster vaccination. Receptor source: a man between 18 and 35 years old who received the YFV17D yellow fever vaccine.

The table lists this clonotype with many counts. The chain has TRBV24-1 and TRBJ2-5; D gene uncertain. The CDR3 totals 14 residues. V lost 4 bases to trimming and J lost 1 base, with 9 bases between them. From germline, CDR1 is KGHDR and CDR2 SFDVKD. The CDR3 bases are TGTGCCACCAGTGACCCACGAATCCAAGAGACCCAGTACTTC. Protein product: CATSDPRIQETQYF.

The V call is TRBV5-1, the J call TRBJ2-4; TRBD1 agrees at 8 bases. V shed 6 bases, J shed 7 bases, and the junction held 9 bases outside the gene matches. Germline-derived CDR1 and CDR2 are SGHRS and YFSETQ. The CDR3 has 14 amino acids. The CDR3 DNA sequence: TGCGCCAGCACCGATGACAGGGGTGGGAACATTCAGTACTTC. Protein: CASTDDRGGNIQYF.

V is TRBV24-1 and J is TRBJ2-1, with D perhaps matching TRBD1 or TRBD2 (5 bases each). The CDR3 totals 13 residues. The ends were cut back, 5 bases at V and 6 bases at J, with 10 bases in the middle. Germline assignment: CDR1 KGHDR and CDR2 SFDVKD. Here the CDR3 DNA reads TGTGCCACCAGTGGGGGGTTGGTCAATGAGCAGTTCTTC. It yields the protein CATSGGLVNEQFF.

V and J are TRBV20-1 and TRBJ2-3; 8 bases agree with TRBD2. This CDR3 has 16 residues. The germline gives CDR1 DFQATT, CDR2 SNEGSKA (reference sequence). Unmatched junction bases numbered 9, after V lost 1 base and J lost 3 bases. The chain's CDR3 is CSARVVERGLTDTQYF. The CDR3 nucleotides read TGCAGTGCTAGAGTAGTCGAGCGGGGGCTTACAGATACGCAGTATTTT.

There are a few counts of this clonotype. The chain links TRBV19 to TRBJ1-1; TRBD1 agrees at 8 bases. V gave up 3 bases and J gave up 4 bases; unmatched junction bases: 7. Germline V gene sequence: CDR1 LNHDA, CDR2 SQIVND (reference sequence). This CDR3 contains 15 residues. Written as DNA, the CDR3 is TGTGCCAGTAGTATTGAAGGGACAGGTGCCACTGAAGCTTTCTTT. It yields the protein CASSIEGTGATEAFF. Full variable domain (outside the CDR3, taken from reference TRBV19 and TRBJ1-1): DGGITQSPKYLFRKEGQNVTLSCEQNLNHDAMYWYRQDPGQGLRLIYYSQIVNDFQKGDIAEGYSVSREKKESFPLTVTSAQKNPTAFYLCASSIEGTGATEAFFGQGTRLTVV.

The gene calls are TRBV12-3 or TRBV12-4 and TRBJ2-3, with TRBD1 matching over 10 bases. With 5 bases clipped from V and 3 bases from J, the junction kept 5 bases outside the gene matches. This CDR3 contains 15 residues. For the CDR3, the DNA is TGTGCCAGCAGTGTGGACAGGGGGAGGACAGATACGCAGTATTTT. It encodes CASSVDRGRTDTQYF.

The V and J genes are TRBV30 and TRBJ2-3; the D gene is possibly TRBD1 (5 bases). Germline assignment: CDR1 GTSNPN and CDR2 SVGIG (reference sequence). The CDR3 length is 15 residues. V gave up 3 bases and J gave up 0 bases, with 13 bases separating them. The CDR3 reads CAWRRKGPSTDTQYF. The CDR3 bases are TGTGCCTGGAGGAGAAAGGGGCCTAGCACAGATACGCAGTATTTT.

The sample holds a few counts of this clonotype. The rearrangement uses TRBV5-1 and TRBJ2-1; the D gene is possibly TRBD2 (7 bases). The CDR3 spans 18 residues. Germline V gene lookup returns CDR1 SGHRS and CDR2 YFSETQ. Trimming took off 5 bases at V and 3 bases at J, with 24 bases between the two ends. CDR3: CASRNGARRGAVYNEQFF. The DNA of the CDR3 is TGCGCCAGCAGAAACGGGGCCCGCCGGGGGGCCGTCTACAATGAGCAGTTCTTC.

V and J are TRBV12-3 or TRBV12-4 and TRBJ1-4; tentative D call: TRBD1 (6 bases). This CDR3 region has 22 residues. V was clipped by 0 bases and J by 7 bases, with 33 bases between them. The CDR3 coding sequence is TGTGCCAGCAGTTTAGCTGGACCTGGGTGGCGGGGGGGGCGGTGGATTGGTGAAAAACTGTTTTTT. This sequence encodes CASSLAGPGWRGGRWIGEKLFF.

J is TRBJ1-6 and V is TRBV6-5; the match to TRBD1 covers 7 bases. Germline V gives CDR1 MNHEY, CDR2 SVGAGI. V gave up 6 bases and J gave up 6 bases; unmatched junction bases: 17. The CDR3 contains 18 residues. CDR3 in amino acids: CASRHRDRSFGGNSPLHF. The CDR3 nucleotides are TGTGCCAGCAGGCACCGGGACAGATCATTCGGGGGTAATTCACCCCTCCACTTT.